Reported below is one T cell receptor beta chain. This CDR3 contains 11 residues. Trimming removed 4 bases at V and 8 bases at J, with 6 bases between. Germline V gene data show CDR1 as MNHEY and CDR2 as SVGEGT. Study processing details: Reference gene primers were amplified, and this amplification served to estimate nucleated cell counts. Measured with immunoSEQ multiplex PCR; TCRdb has only the in-frame clones, and not every one. That table supplies the V and J calls and clone size; D and trimming were determined from the DNA. The sample gives 70,000 or so clones, about four fifths of which show up once; almost 10% is in the top ten. The sample belongs to a study of blood T cell repertoires in COVID-19. Study-level information: Acute and convalescent COVID-19 specimens originated in the United States, Italy and Spain. T cells, B-cell-depleted T cells, or PBMCs supplied cDNA or gDNA.

The chain recombines TRBV6-2 or TRBV6-3 with TRBJ2-1, with D unresolved. This clonotype was sampled from a human donor in a cohort sampled during active COVID-19. The specimen was peripheral blood. Here the CDR3 DNA reads TGTGCCAGCAGTTTGAGCGATGAGCAGTTCTTC. It is translated as CASSLSDEQFF.